This is a list of T cell receptor beta chains from one sample in a study of beta chain features in type 1 diabetes. TCRdb's copy holds only in-frame clones and misses some; the assay was immunoSEQ multiplex PCR. The sample yields hundreds of thousands of clones, around 16% seen once. Sequences were obtained from naive CD4+ T cells from blood. These receptors all come from a man aged 18 to 29 in good health. Both conserved end residues are part of each CDR3. A D gene is named only where the DNA matches it firmly. A row's size may be missing; if present it is once, few, many or a size class.

length	V	J	D	size	DNA	CDR3
13	TRBV7-3	TRBJ1-1	TRBD1	NA	TGTGCCAGCAGCCCTGACAGGGAGACTGAAGCTTTCTTT	CASSPDRETEAFF
15	TRBV28	TRBJ2-6	NA	few	TGTGCCAGCAGTTTAAGGGACCCTGGGGCCAACGTCCTGACTTTC	CASSLRDPGANVLTF
15	TRBV5-6	TRBJ2-2	NA	NA	TGTGCCAGCAGCTTGGTCGGTGGGAGGACCGGGGAGCTGTTTTTT	CASSLVGGRTGELFF
14	TRBV7-2	TRBJ2-3	TRBD2	few	TGTGCCAGCAGCACTAGCGGGAGGATAGATACGCAGTATTTT	CASSTSGRIDTQYF
12	TRBV7-9	TRBJ1-1	NA	few	TGTGCCAGCAGCTTGGACCGTCGGGGAGCTTTCTTT	CASSLDRRGAFF
14	TRBV19	TRBJ2-1	TRBD2	many	TGTGCCAGTAGTATGTGGCCTAGCGGCAATGAGCAGTTCTTC	CASSMWPSGNEQFF
14	TRBV2	TRBJ2-6	NA	few	TGTGCCAGCCAGGATGGCTCTGGGGCCAACGTCCTGACTTTC	CASQDGSGANVLTF
15	TRBV19	TRBJ2-5	TRBD1	NA	TGTGCCAGTAGGACACCGGGACAGGGGTCAGAGACCCAGTACTTC	CASRTPGQGSETQYF
14	TRBV19	TRBJ2-1	NA	few	TGTGCCACCGCCGAACTAGCCGTGAACAATGAGCAGTTCTTC	CATAELAVNNEQFF
15	TRBV6-1	TRBJ2-2	TRBD1	NA	TGTGCCAGCACTCCGGGACAGGTTTCCGCCGGGGAGCTGTTTTTT	CASTPGQVSAGELFF
14	TRBV7-2	TRBJ2-7	NA	NA	TGTGCCAGCAGCTTAGAGGTTTCCGCCTACGAGCAGTACTTC	CASSLEVSAYEQYF
12	TRBV29-1	TRBJ2-7	NA	few	TGCAGCGTCCCTGGGACGGCCGGCGAGCAGTACTTC	CSVPGTAGEQYF
14	TRBV28	TRBJ1-1	TRBD1	few	TGTGCCAGTTCCGGGACAGGGGGAGGCACTGAAGCTTTCTTT	CASSGTGGGTEAFF
14	TRBV7-2	TRBJ2-4	NA	NA	TGTGCCAGCAGCCCCACCTACAGGGAAAACATTCAGTACTTC	CASSPTYRENIQYF
15	TRBV7-2	TRBJ2-1	TRBD1	few	TGTGCCAGCAGCTACAGGGACAGGGGGCTCGGTGAGCAGTTCTTC	CASSYRDRGLGEQFF
13	TRBV7-9	TRBJ1-5	NA	many	TGTGCCACCGAGGCCGATAGCAATCAGCCCCAGCATTTT	CATEADSNQPQHF
17	TRBV27	TRBJ2-7	TRBD2	NA	TGTGCCAGCAGTTCCCTTGGACTAGCGGGCCGGTCCTACGAGCAGTACTTC	CASSSLGLAGRSYEQYF
14	TRBV14	TRBJ2-5	NA	few	TGTGCCAGCAGCCGGGACCTAGACCAAGAGACCCAGTACTTC	CASSRDLDQETQYF
14	TRBV9	TRBJ2-5	TRBD2	NA	TGTGCCAGCAGCGTAGAGGGACTAGCGGGGACCCAGTACTTC	CASSVEGLAGTQYF